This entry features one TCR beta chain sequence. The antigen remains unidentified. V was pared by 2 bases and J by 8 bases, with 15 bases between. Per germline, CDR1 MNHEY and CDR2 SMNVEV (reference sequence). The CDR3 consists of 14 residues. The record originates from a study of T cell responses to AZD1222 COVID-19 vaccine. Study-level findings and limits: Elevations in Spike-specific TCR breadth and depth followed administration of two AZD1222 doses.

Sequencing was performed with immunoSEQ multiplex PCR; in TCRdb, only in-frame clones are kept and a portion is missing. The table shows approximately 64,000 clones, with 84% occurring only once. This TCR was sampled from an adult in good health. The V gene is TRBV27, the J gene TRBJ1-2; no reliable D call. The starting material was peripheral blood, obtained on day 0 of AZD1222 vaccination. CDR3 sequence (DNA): TGTGCCAGCAGTTTACTGGGTGACTCTGACGGCTACACCTTC. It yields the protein CASSLLGDSDGYTF.